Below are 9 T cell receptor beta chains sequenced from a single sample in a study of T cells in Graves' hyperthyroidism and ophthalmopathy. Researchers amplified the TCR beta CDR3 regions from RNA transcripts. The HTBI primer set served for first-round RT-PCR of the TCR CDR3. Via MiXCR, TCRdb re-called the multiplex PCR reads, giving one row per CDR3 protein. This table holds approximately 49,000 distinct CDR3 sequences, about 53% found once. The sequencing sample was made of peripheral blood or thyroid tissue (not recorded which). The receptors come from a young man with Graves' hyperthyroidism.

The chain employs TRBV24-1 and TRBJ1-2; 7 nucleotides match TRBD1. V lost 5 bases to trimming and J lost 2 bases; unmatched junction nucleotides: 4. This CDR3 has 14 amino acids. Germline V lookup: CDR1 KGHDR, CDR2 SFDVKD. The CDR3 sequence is CATSARGGNYGYTF. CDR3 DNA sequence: TGTGCCACCAGTGCTCGAGGGGGCAACTATGGCTACACCTTC.

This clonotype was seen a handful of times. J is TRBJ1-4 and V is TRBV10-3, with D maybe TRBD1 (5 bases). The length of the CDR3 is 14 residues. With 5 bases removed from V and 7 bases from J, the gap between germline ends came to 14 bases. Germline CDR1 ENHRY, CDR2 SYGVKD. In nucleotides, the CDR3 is TGTGCCATCAGTACAGGAGGGATAGCTGAAAAACTGTTTTTT. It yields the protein CAISTGGIAEKLFF.

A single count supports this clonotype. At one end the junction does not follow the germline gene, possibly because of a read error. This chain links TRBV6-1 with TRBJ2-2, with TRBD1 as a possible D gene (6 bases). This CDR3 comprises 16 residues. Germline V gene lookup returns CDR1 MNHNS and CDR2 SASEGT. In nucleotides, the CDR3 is TGCGCCAGCAGTTACACCGCCAACAGGGTCACCGGGGAGCTGCTTTTT. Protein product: CASSYTANRVTGELLF.

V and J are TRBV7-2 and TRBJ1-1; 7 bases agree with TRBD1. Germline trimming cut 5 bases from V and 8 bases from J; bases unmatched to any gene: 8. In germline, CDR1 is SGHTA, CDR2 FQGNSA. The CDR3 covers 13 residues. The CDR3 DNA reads TGTACCAGCAGCGCCCACGACAGGGAGGAAGCTTTCTTT. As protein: CTSSAHDREEAFF.

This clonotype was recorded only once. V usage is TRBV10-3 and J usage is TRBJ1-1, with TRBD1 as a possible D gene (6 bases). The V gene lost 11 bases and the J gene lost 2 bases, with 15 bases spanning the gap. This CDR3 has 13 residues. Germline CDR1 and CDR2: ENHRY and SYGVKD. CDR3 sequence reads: CALKRGGNTEAFF. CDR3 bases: TGTGCCCTTAAGAGGGGGGGTAACACTGAAGCTTTCTTT.

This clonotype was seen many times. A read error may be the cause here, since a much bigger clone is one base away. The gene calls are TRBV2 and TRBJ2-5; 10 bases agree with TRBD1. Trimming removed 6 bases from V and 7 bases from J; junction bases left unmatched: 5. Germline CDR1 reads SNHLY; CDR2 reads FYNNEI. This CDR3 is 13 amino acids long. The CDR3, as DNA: TGTGCCAGCAGGGGGACAGGGGAAGGGACCCAGTACTTC. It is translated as CASRGTGEGTQYF.

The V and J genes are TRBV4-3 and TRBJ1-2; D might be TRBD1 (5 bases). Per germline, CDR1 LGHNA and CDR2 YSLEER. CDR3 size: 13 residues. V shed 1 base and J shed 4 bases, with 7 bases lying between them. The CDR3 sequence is CASSQVTGYGYTF. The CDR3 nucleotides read TGCGCCAGCAGCCAAGTCACAGGCTATGGCTACACCTTC.

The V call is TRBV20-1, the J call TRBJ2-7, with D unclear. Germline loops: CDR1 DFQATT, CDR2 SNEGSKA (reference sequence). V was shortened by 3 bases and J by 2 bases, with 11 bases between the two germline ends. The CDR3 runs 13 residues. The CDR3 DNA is TGCAGTGCTAGGGGCGTTTCGGCCTACGAGCAGTACTTC. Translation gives CSARGVSAYEQYF.

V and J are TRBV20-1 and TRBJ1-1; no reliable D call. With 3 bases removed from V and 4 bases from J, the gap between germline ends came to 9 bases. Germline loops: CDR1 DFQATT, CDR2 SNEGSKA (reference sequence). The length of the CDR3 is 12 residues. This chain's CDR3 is CSASPRTTEAFF. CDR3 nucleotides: TGCAGTGCTAGCCCCCGGACCACTGAAGCTTTCTTT.